These T cell receptor beta chains were read from a single sample in a study of control samples from healthy donors and cancer patients. Generated by immunoSEQ multiplex PCR, the TCRdb table keeps only in-frame clones and is missing some. The sample shows 60,000 or so clones, 88% of them seen only once. The sequenced sample was blood. Every receptor here comes from a middle-aged man in good health. Each CDR3 is given with its conserved first and last residue. A D gene is named only where the DNA matches it firmly. Clone size, where shown, is once, few, many, or a class for clones that have expanded.

V,J,D,size,DNA,CDR3
TRBV7-2,TRBJ2-7,TRBD1,.,TGTGCCAGCAGCCCCACCTCGGGACAGGGTTACGAGCAGTACTTC,CASSPTSGQGYEQYF
TRBV5-1,TRBJ2-4,TRBD2,.,TGCGCCAGCAGCTCAGGACCGCTAGCGGGAGGGCCGGCCAAAAACATTCAGTACTTC,CASSSGPLAGGPAKNIQYF
TRBV2,TRBJ2-7,TRBD2,few,TGTGCCAGCAGTCTGGGACTAGCGGGAGAGGGGACCTACGAGCAGTACTTC,CASSLGLAGEGTYEQYF
TRBV21-1,TRBJ2-7,.,.,TGTGCCAGCAGCAACTGCCTTAGAAGGGGCCGCGAGCAGTACTTC,CASSNCLRRGREQYF
TRBV27,TRBJ1-2,TRBD1,.,TGTGCCAGCAGTTCCCAACAGGGGGCGAGACCATTCGACTATGGCTACACCTTC,CASSSQQGARPFDYGYTF
TRBV11-1,TRBJ2-5,TRBD1,.,TGTGCCAGCAGCGGGACAGGGGATATGGAGACCCAGTACTTC,CASSGTGDMETQYF
TRBV28,TRBJ1-6,.,few,TGTGCCAGCACTCTCAGGGGAAATTCACCCCTCCACTTT,CASTLRGNSPLHF
TRBV28,TRBJ2-5,.,.,TGTGCCAGCAGTTTTTGGGCCAGCCTGGGGGAGACCCAGTACTTC,CASSFWASLGETQYF
TRBV28,TRBJ1-4,.,few,TGTGCCAGCAGATCAGGAGGGGAAAATGAAAAACTGTTTTTT,CASRSGGENEKLFF
TRBV7-2,TRBJ2-1,.,.,TGTGCCAGCAGCCCAGGAGGGGCGGCAAATCGTGAGCAGTTCTTC,CASSPGGAANREQFF
TRBV28,TRBJ1-6,.,once,TGTGCCAGCAGTTTAGTGGGCACGGGGTATAATTCACCCCTCCACTTT,CASSLVGTGYNSPLHF
TRBV18,TRBJ1-4,.,.,TGTGCCAGCTCGGGATCAGGCCCCGAAGTTGAAAAACTGTTTTTT,CASSGSGPEVEKLFF
TRBV7-9,TRBJ2-2,TRBD1,.,TGTGCCAGCAGCCCAGGGACAGGGGACACCGGGGAGCTGTTTTTT,CASSPGTGDTGELFF
TRBV28,TRBJ2-1,.,.,TGTGCCAGCAGCTCCCGGTGGAAGGGCAATGAGCAGTTCTTC,CASSSRWKGNEQFF
TRBV7-2,TRBJ2-7,.,.,TGTGCCAGCAGCACGGGACTTCCACGCCACGAGCAGTACTTC,CASSTGLPRHEQYF
TRBV6-6,TRBJ2-1,TRBD2,.,TGTGCCAGCAGTTACTCTCTAGCGGGAGGGGACAATGAGCAGTTCTTC,CASSYSLAGGDNEQFF
TRBV11-1,TRBJ2-7,.,.,TGTGCCAGCAGCTCATCGACAGGCTACGAGCAGTACTTC,CASSSSTGYEQYF
TRBV4-1,TRBJ2-7,TRBD2,.,TGCGCCAGCAGCCAAGAATGGAGCGGGAGCTACGAGCAGTACTTC,CASSQEWSGSYEQYF
TRBV19,TRBJ2-5,TRBD2,.,TGTGCCAGTAGTATAAGGCCGGGGACTAGCGGGAGGAGAGAGACCCAGTACTTC,CASSIRPGTSGRRETQYF
TRBV19,TRBJ2-7,.,.,TGTGCCAGTAGTATTGGCAGGGTGTGGGCCCAGGGTTACGAGCAGTACTTC,CASSIGRVWAQGYEQYF
TRBV23-1,TRBJ2-1,.,.,TGCGCCAGCAGTCAATCCCAAGGGAGGGGGACCTACAATGAGCAGTTCTTC,CASSQSQGRGTYNEQFF
TRBV5-1,TRBJ2-1,TRBD2,.,TGCGCCAGCAGAGAACTAGCGGGAGGGCCCTACAATGAGCAGTTCTTC,CASRELAGGPYNEQFF
TRBV27,TRBJ2-1,.,.,TGTGCCTCCGGGCTTACTTCCTACAATGAGCAGTTCTTC,CASGLTSYNEQFF
TRBV19,TRBJ2-2,TRBD2,.,TGTGCCAGTAGAAGGACTAGCGAAAACACCGGGGAGCTGTTTTTT,CASRRTSENTGELFF
TRBV15,TRBJ1-1,.,.,TGTGCCACCAGCGGATCACAGGTCACTGAAGCTTTCTTT,CATSGSQVTEAFF
TRBV27,TRBJ2-1,.,.,TGTGCCAGCAGCCCTCAAGGGGCTTTATGGAATGAGCAGTTCTTC,CASSPQGALWNEQFF
TRBV7-8,TRBJ1-1,.,.,TGTGCCAGCAGCTTAGCCCAGACGGGGGACACTGAAGCTTTCTTT,CASSLAQTGDTEAFF
TRBV7-3,TRBJ1-4,.,.,TGTGCCAGCAGCTACACAGTTAATGAAAAACTGTTTTTT,CASSYTVNEKLFF
TRBV5-6,TRBJ1-1,.,.,TGTGCCAGCAGCTTTAACGCGAACACTGAAGCTTTCTTT,CASSFNANTEAFF
TRBV10-3,TRBJ2-3,TRBD2,.,TGTGCCATCGGGGCTAGCGGGACTAGCACAGATACGCAGTATTTT,CAIGASGTSTDTQYF
TRBV19,TRBJ1-4,.,.,TGTGCCAGTAGTATATTGCAGGAACAGGAAAAACTGTTTTTT,CASSILQEQEKLFF
TRBV7-2,TRBJ1-6,.,.,TGTGCCAGCAGCTTAGGGGACTATAATTCACCCCTCCACTTT,CASSLGDYNSPLHF
TRBV7-9,TRBJ2-1,.,once,TGTGCCAGCAGCTTAGAGGAGGCGGTAACTCCCAGCTCCTACAATGAGCAGTTCTTC,CASSLEEAVTPSSYNEQFF
TRBV9,TRBJ1-1,.,.,TGTGCCAGCAGCCCGAGGGGCGGAGGTATAATGAACACTGAAGCTTTCTTT,CASSPRGGGIMNTEAFF
TRBV7-9,TRBJ1-4,.,.,TGTGCCAGCAGCCACCCCCTTAATGAAAAACTGTTTTTT,CASSHPLNEKLFF
TRBV6-2/TRBV6-3,TRBJ2-7,.,few,TGTGCCAGCAGTTCAAGGCGGGAGCAGTACTTC,CASSSRREQYF
TRBV19,TRBJ2-1,.,.,TGTGCCAGTAGTATAGTCGATTGGGTTCCCTACAATGAGCAGTTCTTC,CASSIVDWVPYNEQFF
TRBV19,TRBJ2-7,.,.,TGTGCCAGTAGTATAGCGGGAGTTAACGAGCAGTACTTC,CASSIAGVNEQYF
TRBV12-3/TRBV12-4,TRBJ2-7,.,.,TGTGCCAGCAGTTTAGTGGTTGTTGAGCAGTACTTC,CASSLVVVEQYF
TRBV6-5,TRBJ1-4,.,once,TGTGCCAGCACCCTCCCGGGGAAAGGGGGAGAAAAACTGTTTTTT,CASTLPGKGGEKLFF
TRBV5-1,TRBJ1-1,TRBD1,.,TGCGCCAGCAGCTTGGAAGGGGGCGCCGTAGCTTTCTTT,CASSLEGGAVAFF
TRBV6-5,TRBJ2-3,TRBD2,.,TGTGCCAGCAGTTCCCCGGGGGTAGCGGGGGATACGCAGTATTTT,CASSSPGVAGDTQYF
TRBV12-3/TRBV12-4,TRBJ1-5,.,.,TGTGCCAGCTCGGGCAGGCCTTGGCCCCAGCATTTT,CASSGRPWPQHF
TRBV18,TRBJ2-1,.,.,TGTGCCAGCTCACCAGCGTCGACTATAGCCGGGTACGATGAGCAGTTCTTC,CASSPASTIAGYDEQFF
TRBV7-2,TRBJ1-5,.,.,TGTGCCAGCAGCTCTAGCAGCGGCCCGAGTCAGCCCCAGCATTTT,CASSSSSGPSQPQHF
TRBV12-3/TRBV12-4,TRBJ1-1,.,once,TGTGCCAGCAGTTTTTGGGGTACTGAAGCTTTCTTT,CASSFWGTEAFF
TRBV27,TRBJ2-1,TRBD2,.,TGTGCCAGCAGCCGGAAGAGCGGGAAGGTAGACAATGAGCAGTTCTTC,CASSRKSGKVDNEQFF
TRBV3-1/TRBV3-2,TRBJ1-1,.,.,TGTGCCAGCAGCCGGCTACACCTCCGGGGTTACGCTGAAGCTTTCTTT,CASSRLHLRGYAEAFF
TRBV9,TRBJ2-3,TRBD2,.,TGTGCCAGCAACCCTAGCGGGGGGGGTCGGGATACGCAGTATTTT,CASNPSGGGRDTQYF
TRBV29-1,TRBJ2-1,TRBD2,.,TGCAGCGTTGAAGATGGGATAGCGGGATATGAGCAGTTCTTC,CSVEDGIAGYEQFF
TRBV4-2,TRBJ2-6,.,.,TGTGCCAGCAGCCAAGATCCAGCGGAGAGCTCTGGGGCCAACGTCCTGACTTTC,CASSQDPAESSGANVLTF
TRBV5-1,TRBJ2-4,TRBD1,.,TGCGCCAGCAGCTTGACAGGGGTAAACATTCAGTACTTC,CASSLTGVNIQYF
TRBV5-6,TRBJ2-1,TRBD2,.,TGTGCCAGCGTACTAGCGGGAGGGTATAATGAGCAGTTCTTC,CASVLAGGYNEQFF
TRBV28,TRBJ1-2,TRBD1,.,TGTGCCAGCATTCAGACAGGGAGTTATGGCTACACCTTC,CASIQTGSYGYTF